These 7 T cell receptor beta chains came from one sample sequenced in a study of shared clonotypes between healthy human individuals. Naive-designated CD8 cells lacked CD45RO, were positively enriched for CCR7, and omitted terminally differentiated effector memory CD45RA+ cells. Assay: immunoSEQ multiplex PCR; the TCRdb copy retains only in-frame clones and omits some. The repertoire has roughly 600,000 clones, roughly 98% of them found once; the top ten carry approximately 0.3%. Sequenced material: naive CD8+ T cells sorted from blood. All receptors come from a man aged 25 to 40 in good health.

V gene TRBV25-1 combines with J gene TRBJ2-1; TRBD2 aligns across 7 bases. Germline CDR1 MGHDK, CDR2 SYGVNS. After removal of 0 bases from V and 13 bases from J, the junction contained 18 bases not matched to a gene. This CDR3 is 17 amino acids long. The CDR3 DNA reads TGTGCCAGCAGTGAATATAAAATGGCTAGCGGAACTAATTTCCAGTTCTTC. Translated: CASSEYKMASGTNFQFF.

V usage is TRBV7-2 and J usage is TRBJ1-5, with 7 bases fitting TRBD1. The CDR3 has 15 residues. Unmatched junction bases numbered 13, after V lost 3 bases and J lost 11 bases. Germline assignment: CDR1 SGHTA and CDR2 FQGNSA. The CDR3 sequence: CASSFPRDSGPAQHF. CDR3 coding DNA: TGTGCCAGCAGCTTCCCTCGGGACAGTGGTCCGGCCCAGCATTTT.

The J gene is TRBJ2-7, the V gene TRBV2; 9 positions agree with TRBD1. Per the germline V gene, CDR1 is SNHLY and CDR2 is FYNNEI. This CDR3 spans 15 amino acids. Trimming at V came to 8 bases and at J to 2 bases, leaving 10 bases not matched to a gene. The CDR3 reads CASGDREPSPYEQYF. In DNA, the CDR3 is TGTGCCAGCGGGGACAGGGAGCCCAGTCCCTACGAGCAGTACTTC.

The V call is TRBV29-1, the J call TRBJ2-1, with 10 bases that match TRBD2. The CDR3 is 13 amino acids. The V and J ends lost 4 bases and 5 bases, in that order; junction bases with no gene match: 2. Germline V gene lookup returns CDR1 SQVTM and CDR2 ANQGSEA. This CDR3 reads CSVGLAGDNEQFF. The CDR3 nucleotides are TGCAGCGTTGGCCTAGCGGGAGACAATGAGCAGTTCTTC.

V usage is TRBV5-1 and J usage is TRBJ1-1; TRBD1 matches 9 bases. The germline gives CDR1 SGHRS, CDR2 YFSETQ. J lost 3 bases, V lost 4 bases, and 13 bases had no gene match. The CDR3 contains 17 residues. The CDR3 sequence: CASSLGQGLPLHTEAFF. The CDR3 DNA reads TGCGCCAGCAGCCTCGGACAGGGGTTGCCTCTGCACACTGAAGCTTTCTTT.

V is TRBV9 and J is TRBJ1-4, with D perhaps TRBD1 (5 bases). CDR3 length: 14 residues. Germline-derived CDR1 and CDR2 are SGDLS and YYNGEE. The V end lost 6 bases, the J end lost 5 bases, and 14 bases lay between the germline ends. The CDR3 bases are TGTGCCAGCACCACGACAGAACGGAATGAAAAACTGTTTTTT. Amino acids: CASTTTERNEKLFF.

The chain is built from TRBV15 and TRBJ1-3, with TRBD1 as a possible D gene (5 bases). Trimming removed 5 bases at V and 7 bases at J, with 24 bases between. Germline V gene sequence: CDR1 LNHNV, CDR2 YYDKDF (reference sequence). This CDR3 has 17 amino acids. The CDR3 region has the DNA TGTGCCACCAGCTATTCGGCAGGGCCCTACCTTGGGAACACCATATATTTT. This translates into CATSYSAGPYLGNTIYF.